This is a list of T cell receptor beta chains from one sample in a study of human T cells and chemical hapten exposure. TCRdb ran MiXCR on the RACE reads and lists one entry per CDR3 protein. The data hold some 31,000 distinct CDR3 sequences, with 5.5% observed a single time. Sequencing used whole blood. Receptors were obtained from a human donor in good health. Some clones in this sample may be carry-over from other donors' samples. The CDR3 runs from the conserved cysteine through the conserved F or W. D genes are given only for firm matches. Clone size is not always given. Where it is, it says once, few, many or a class for expanded clones.

.,TRBV5-1,few,TRBJ2-1,CASSLDREGNEQFF,TGCGCCAGCAGCTTGGACAGGGAGGGGAATGAGCAGTTCTTC
.,TRBV19,.,TRBJ1-5,CASSIRDFNQPQHF,TGTGCCAGTAGTATCCGGGACTTTAATCAGCCCCAGCATTTT
TRBD1,TRBV7-2,few,TRBJ1-2,CASSSNRGNGYTF,TGTGCCAGCAGCTCCAACAGGGGGAATGGCTACACCTTC
TRBD1,TRBV5-5,many,TRBJ2-7,CASSSLGQGAKREQYF,TGTGCCAGCAGCTCCCTCGGACAGGGGGCAAAGAGGGAGCAGTACTTC
TRBD1,TRBV5-6,.,TRBJ1-1,CASSFDRGPAFF,TGTGCCAGCAGCTTTGACAGGGGGCCAGCTTTCTTT
TRBD1,TRBV7-2,many,TRBJ1-1,CASSSDRVLNKAFF,TGTGCCAGCAGCTCGGACAGGGTCCTTAATAAAGCTTTCTTT
.,TRBV12-3/TRBV12-4,few,TRBJ1-2,CASKDVGRGRDGYTF,TGTGCCAGCAAGGACGTTGGGAGGGGGAGGGATGGCTACACCTTC
.,TRBV10-3,many,TRBJ2-1,CAISESESSYNEQFF,TGTGCCATCAGTGAGTCCGAGAGCTCCTACAATGAGCAGTTCTTC
TRBD1,TRBV27,.,TRBJ1-1,CASSPRQGGTEAFF,TGTGCCAGCAGTCCCCGACAGGGAGGGACTGAAGCTTTCTTT
TRBD2,TRBV7-2,many,TRBJ2-1,CASSLGLAGNNEQFF,TGTGCCAGCAGCTTAGGACTAGCGGGGAACAATGAGCAGTTCTTC
.,TRBV27,many,TRBJ1-1,CASRKDRMNTEAFF,TGTGCCAGCAGAAAAGACAGGATGAACACTGAAGCTTTCTTT
TRBD1,TRBV7-7,.,TRBJ1-5,CASSLIPLPGTGDQPQHF,TGTGCCAGCAGCTTAATACCCTTACCCGGGACAGGGGATCAGCCCCAGCATTTT